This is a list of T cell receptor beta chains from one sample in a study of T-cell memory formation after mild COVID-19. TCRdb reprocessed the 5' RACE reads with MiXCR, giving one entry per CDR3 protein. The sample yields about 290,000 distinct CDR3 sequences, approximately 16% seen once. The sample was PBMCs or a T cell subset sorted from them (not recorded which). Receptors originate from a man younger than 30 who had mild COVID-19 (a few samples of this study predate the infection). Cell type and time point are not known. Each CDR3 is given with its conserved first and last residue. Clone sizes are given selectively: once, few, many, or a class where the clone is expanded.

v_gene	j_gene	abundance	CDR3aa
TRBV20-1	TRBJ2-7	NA	CSASLGQGLYEQYF
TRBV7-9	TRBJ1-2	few	CASSIDGVKGYGYTF
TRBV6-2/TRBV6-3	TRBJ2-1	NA	CASSSVSYNEQFF
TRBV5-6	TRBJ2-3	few	CASSPGRAPDTQYF
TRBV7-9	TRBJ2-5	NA	CASSLQAGGETQYF
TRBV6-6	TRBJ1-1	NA	CASSYGEGLAFF
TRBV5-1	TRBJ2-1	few	CASSFAADSYNEQFF
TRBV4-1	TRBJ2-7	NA	CASSQVRDYEQYF
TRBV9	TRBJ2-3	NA	CASNAGQGVNTQYF
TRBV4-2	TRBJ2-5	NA	CASSQTKPGTGRETQYF
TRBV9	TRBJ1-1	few	CASSVEGGQHNTEAFF
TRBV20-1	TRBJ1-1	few	CSGQRGRNTEAFF
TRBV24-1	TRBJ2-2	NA	CATFRDRENTGELFF
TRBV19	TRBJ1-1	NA	CASSFGVEAFF
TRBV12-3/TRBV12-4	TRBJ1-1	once	CASSPPYEGTEAFF
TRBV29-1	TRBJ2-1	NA	CSVEANFF
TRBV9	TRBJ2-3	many	CASSGTGTSGLDTQYF
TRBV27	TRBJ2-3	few	CASKRRTGGTDTQYF
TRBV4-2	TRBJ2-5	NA	CASSQDERGKQETQYF
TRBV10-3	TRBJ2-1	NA	CAISGLAYNEQFF
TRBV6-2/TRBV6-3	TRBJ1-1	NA	CASSSSTRAFF
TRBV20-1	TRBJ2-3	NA	CSAPRGAADTQYF
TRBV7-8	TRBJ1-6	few	CASSPRGAPLHF
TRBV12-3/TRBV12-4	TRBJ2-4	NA	CASSLQLAKNIQYF
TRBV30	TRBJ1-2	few	CAWSPREGGYTF
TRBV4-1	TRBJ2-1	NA	CASSQDRRGKFF